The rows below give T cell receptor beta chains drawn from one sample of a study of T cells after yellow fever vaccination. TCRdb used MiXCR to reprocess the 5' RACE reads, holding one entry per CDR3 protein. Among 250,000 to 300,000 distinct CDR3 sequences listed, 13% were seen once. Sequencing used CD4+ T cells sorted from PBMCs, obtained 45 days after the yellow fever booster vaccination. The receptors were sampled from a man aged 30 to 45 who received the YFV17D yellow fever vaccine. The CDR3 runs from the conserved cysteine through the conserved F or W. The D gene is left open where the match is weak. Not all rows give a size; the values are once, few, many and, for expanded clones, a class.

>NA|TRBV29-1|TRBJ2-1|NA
CSVFPGTVNEQFF
TGCAGCGTTTTTCCCGGGACGGTAAATGAGCAGTTCTTC
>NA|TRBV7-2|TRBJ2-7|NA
CASSLVGTHEQYF
TGTGCCAGCAGCTTAGTTGGGACCCACGAGCAGTACTTC
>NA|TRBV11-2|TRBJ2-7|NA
CASSLPGGGGYEQYF
TGTGCCAGCAGCCTCCCGGGGGGCGGGGGCTACGAGCAGTACTTC
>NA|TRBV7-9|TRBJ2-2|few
CASSVGGGNTGELFF
TGTGCCAGCAGCGTCGGAGGGGGCAACACCGGGGAGCTGTTTTTT
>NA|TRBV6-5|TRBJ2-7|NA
CASSYSTRGLDEQYF
TGTGCCAGCAGTTACTCGACGCGGGGTCTCGACGAGCAGTACTTC
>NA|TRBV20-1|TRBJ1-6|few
CSASSSTGHGGRAPLHF
TGCAGTGCCAGCAGCAGCACGGGACACGGGGGGCGGGCACCCCTCCACTTT
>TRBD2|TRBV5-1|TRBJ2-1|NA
CASSLQRDYNEQFF
TGCGCCAGCAGCTTGCAGCGGGACTACAATGAGCAGTTCTTC
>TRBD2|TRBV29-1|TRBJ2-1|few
CSVQGLVGNEQFF
TGCAGCGTTCAAGGACTAGTTGGTAATGAGCAGTTCTTC
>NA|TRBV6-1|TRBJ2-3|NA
CASRATVRTDTQYF
TGTGCCAGCAGGGCGACAGTTCGCACAGATACGCAGTATTTT
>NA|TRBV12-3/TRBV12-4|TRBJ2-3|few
CASSFGIFLQYF
TGTGCCAGCAGTTTTGGGATTTTCTTGCAGTATTTT
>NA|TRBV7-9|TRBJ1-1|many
CATQVPGGTTEAFF
TGTGCCACCCAGGTCCCCGGGGGGACCACTGAAGCTTTCTTT
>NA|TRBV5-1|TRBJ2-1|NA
CASSLEGGRFF
TGCGCCAGCAGCTTGGAAGGGGGGCGGTTCTTC
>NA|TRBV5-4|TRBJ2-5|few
CASSLGTNQETQYF
TGTGCCAGCAGCTTGGGCACAAACCAAGAGACCCAGTACTTC
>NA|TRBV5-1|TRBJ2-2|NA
CASSWSLGGTGELFF
TGCGCCAGCAGCTGGTCCTTAGGGGGCACCGGGGAGCTGTTTTTT
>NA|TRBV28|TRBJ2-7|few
CASNVGVLTYEQYF
TGTGCCAGCAATGTCGGGGTTCTGACCTACGAGCAGTACTTC
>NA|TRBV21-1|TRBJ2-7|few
CASTWDRNYEQYF
TGTGCCAGCACCTGGGACAGAAACTACGAGCAGTACTTC
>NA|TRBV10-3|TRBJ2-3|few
CAISESFGGTDTQYF
TGTGCCATCAGTGAGTCCTTTGGGGGCACAGATACGCAGTATTTT
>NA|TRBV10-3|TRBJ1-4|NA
CAISAAATNEKLFF
TGTGCCATCAGTGCGGCTGCAACTAATGAAAAACTGTTTTTT
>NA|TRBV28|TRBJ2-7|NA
CASSFGHIYEQYF
TGTGCCAGCAGTTTCGGGCACATTTACGAGCAGTACTTC
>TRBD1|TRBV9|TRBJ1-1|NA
CASSPQGQGFFTEAFF
TGTGCCAGCAGCCCCCAGGGACAGGGTTTCTTCACTGAAGCTTTCTTT
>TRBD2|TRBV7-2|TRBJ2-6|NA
CASSLAGTNSGANVLTF
TGTGCCAGCAGCTTAGCAGGGACTAACTCTGGGGCCAACGTCCTGACTTTC
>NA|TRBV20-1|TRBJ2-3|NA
CSARGGDRRDTQYF
TGCAGTGCTAGGGGGGGGGACAGAAGAGATACGCAGTATTTT
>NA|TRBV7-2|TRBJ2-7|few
CASRPGGALGEQYF
TGTGCCAGCAGACCTGGAGGGGCGCTGGGGGAGCAGTACTTC
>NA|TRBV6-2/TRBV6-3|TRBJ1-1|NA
CASRGAGGTEAFF
TGTGCCAGCAGAGGTGCAGGCGGCACTGAAGCTTTCTTT
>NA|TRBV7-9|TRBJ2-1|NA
CASSLISWGASNEQFF
TGTGCCAGCAGCTTAATTTCGTGGGGCGCTTCAAATGAGCAGTTCTTC
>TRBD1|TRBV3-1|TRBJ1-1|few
CASSQSYVGTGGNTEAFF
TGTGCCAGCAGCCAATCCTATGTAGGGACAGGGGGGAACACTGAAGCTTTCTTT
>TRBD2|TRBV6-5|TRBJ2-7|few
CASSYTSGDAYEQYF
TGTGCCAGCAGTTACACCAGCGGGGACGCCTACGAGCAGTACTTC